Below, one T cell receptor beta chain is given with its context. Here immunoSEQ multiplex PCR was the method, and the copy in TCRdb shows in-frame clones only, minus some. The profile shows 2,500,000 or so clones, approximately 93% of them singletons. The data originate from a study of shared clonotypes between healthy human individuals. The length of the CDR3 is 15 residues. Trimming pared 5 bases from V and 9 bases from J, leaving 23 bases between. Germline CDR1 reads MNHEY; CDR2 reads SMNVEV (reference sequence). Only Caucasian adults living in Nashville, Tennessee served as donors. This receptor was identified in a man aged 18 to 35 in good health. Some clones in this sample may be carry-over from other donors' samples. The source material was naive CD4+ T cells from PBMCs. Subset: CD45RA+ positively selected. The chain carries TRBV27 and TRBJ2-7; D may be TRBD2 (5 bases). The CDR3 is CASSPSPRREAVQYF. In DNA form, the CDR3 reads TGTGCCAGCAGTCCAAGCCCGAGAAGGGAAGCGGTGCAGTACTTC.